This TCR beta chain was sequenced during a study of a mutant IDH1 vaccine in newly diagnosed glioma. About the research overall: The week-35 safety follow-up was V12, and the week-47 study end was V13. Broader study findings: Patients showed vaccine-induced immune responses at a rate of roughly 93%. Pseudoprogression appears to have had no connection to changes in top peripheral T cell clonotypes.

Deletions cut 0 bases from V and 3 bases from J, with 14 bases between. The CDR3 spans 16 residues. As for time point: week 47, end of study. Each vaccine dose was 300 ug of mutant IDH1 20-mer peptide, with topical imiquimod. Patients in the study were vaccinated eight times, receiving shots in weeks 1, 3, 5, 7, 11, 15, 19 and 23. Sequencing used immunoSEQ multiplex PCR; TCRdb keeps in-frame clones, though not all of them. Of about 83,000 clones listed, roughly four fifths are singletons. As regards this clone: Antigen specificity is unknown.

V is TRBV23-1 and J is TRBJ2-5, with D perhaps being TRBD1 or TRBD2 (5 bases each). TRBV23-1 is marked as an open reading frame, function uncertain. The specimen comprised PBMCs, sampled from a glioma patient whose treatment included an IDH1 peptide vaccine. The TCR was taken from a man aged 35 to 55 with glioma. CDR3 DNA sequence: TGCGCCAGCAGTCAATCGGTCGGGGCGAGGAAAGAGACCCAGTACTTC. It specifies CASSQSVGARKETQYF.